In this sample, the clone carrying this T cell receptor (beta chain) turned up a few times. Participants' own reports of clinical history determined their cohort assignment. This entry is derived from a study of blood T cell repertoires in COVID-19. This CDR3 is built from 11 residues. The ends were cut back, 6 bases at V and 5 bases at J, with 8 bases in the middle. Germline loops: CDR1 WNHNN, CDR2 SYGVQD (reference sequence). The table came from immunoSEQ multiplex PCR; TCRdb's copy has only in-frame clones and leaves some out. The table lists about 250,000 clones, approximately 92% of them singletons.

The TCR comes from a woman younger than 35 who had recovered from COVID-19. Sequenced sample: PBMCs or T cells enriched from blood (not recorded which). The gene calls are TRBV10-1 and TRBJ2-7; a weak D match, TRBD1 (5 bases). The CDR3 here is CASREGDEQYF. CDR3 DNA sequence: TGCGCCAGCAGGGAAGGGGACGAGCAGTACTTC.